These T cell receptor beta chains were read from a single sample in a study of T cell repertoires in ileal Crohn's disease. Produced via immunoSEQ multiplex PCR; TCRdb's table is partial and in-frame only. Of roughly 16,000 clones detected, 92% appear once; the ten largest clones hold 6.5% to 7.5%. Sequenced: ileal tissue. These receptors originate from an adult with Crohn's disease. Each CDR3 is given with its conserved first and last residue. D genes are given only for firm matches. Not all rows give a size; the values are once, few, many and, for expanded clones, a class.

v_call	j_call	clone_size	d_call	cdr3_aa	cdr3_nt
TRBV4-3	TRBJ2-7	NA	NA	CASSQEVGGEQYF	TGCGCCAGCAGCCAAGAAGTCGGGGGCGAGCAGTACTTC
TRBV5-5	TRBJ1-5	NA	TRBD1	CASSSGGGGNQPQHF	TGTGCCAGCAGTTCTGGAGGGGGCGGCAATCAGCCCCAGCATTTT
TRBV29-1	TRBJ1-2	NA	NA	CSVERSYGYTF	TGCAGCGTTGAAAGGTCATATGGCTACACCTTC
TRBV6-5	TRBJ1-4	NA	NA	CASSYSTGAREKLFF	TGTGCCAGCAGTTACTCGACGGGGGCCCGGGAAAAACTGTTTTTT
TRBV5-4	TRBJ1-5	NA	TRBD1	CASSMDRVNQPQHF	TGTGCCAGCTCGATGGACAGGGTTAATCAGCCCCAGCATTTT
TRBV4-1	TRBJ2-5	once	NA	CASSQRTYETQYF	TGCGCCAGCAGCCAAAGGACGTACGAGACCCAGTACTTC
TRBV6-6	TRBJ1-1	NA	TRBD1	CASSYGQGGNTEAFF	TGTGCCAGCAGTTACGGACAGGGGGGGAACACTGAAGCTTTCTTT
TRBV5-8	TRBJ2-1	NA	TRBD1	CASSQDRGPYNEQFF	TGTGCCAGCAGCCAGGACAGGGGTCCCTACAATGAGCAGTTCTTC
TRBV5-8	TRBJ2-1	NA	NA	CASVLNGGSYNEQFF	TGTGCCAGCGTCCTTAACGGGGGCTCCTACAATGAGCAGTTCTTC
TRBV27	TRBJ1-4	NA	NA	CATGVNYEKLFF	TGTGCCACGGGAGTAAACTATGAAAAACTGTTTTTT
TRBV19	TRBJ1-2	NA	NA	CASRAGQTNYGYTF	TGTGCCAGTAGAGCCGGACAAACTAACTATGGCTACACCTTC
TRBV18	TRBJ1-1	NA	TRBD1	CASSRGANTEAFF	TGTGCCAGCTCCAGGGGGGCGAACACTGAAGCTTTCTTT
TRBV4-2	TRBJ2-1	NA	TRBD2	CASSQVSGGTNEQFF	TGTGCCAGCAGCCAAGTTAGCGGGGGGACCAATGAGCAGTTCTTC
TRBV5-5	TRBJ1-1	NA	NA	CASSWDLANTEAFF	TGTGCCAGCAGCTGGGATCTAGCAAACACTGAAGCTTTCTTT
TRBV6-6	TRBJ1-5	NA	NA	CASSYSQVSGQPQHF	TGTGCCAGCAGTTACTCACAGGTTTCAGGTCAGCCCCAGCATTTT
TRBV18	TRBJ1-5	NA	TRBD1	CASSPVTGPYSQPQHF	TGTGCCAGCTCACCCGTGACAGGGCCTTATAGTCAGCCCCAGCATTTT
TRBV30	TRBJ2-3	NA	NA	CAWAHTDTQYF	TGTGCCTGGGCTCACACAGATACGCAGTATTTT
TRBV6-5	TRBJ2-6	NA	NA	CASTETGSGANVLTF	TGTGCCAGCACCGAAACAGGGTCTGGGGCCAACGTCCTGACTTTC
TRBV29-1	TRBJ2-7	NA	TRBD1	CSVEDQRGRDEQYF	TGCAGCGTTGAAGATCAGAGGGGGCGCGACGAGCAGTACTTC
TRBV19	TRBJ2-5	NA	TRBD2	CASSTPLAGGEETQYF	TGTGCCAGTAGTACGCCACTAGCGGGGGGTGAAGAGACCCAGTACTTC
TRBV6-5	TRBJ1-6	NA	TRBD1	CASGLTGDNSPLHF	TGTGCCAGCGGATTGACAGGGGATAATTCACCCCTCCACTTT
TRBV10-3	TRBJ1-5	NA	NA	CAASLTASNQPQHF	TGTGCCGCCAGCCTGACAGCTAGCAATCAGCCCCAGCATTTT
TRBV4-2	TRBJ1-5	NA	NA	CASSQEERVSNQPQHF	TGTGCCAGCAGCCAAGAAGAAAGGGTGAGCAATCAGCCCCAGCATTTT
TRBV11-2	TRBJ2-4	NA	TRBD2	CASSSPSGGAADIQYF	TGTGCCAGCAGCTCCCCTAGCGGGGGGGCTGCGGACATTCAGTACTTC
TRBV19	TRBJ2-6	NA	NA	CATGALGANVLTF	TGTGCCACCGGAGCGCTGGGGGCCAACGTCCTGACTTTC
TRBV28	TRBJ1-2	NA	NA	CASSLTDYGYTF	TGTGCCAGCAGTTTGACAGATTATGGCTACACCTTC
TRBV11-2	TRBJ1-2	NA	NA	CASSLVGPGYGYTF	TGTGCCAGCAGCTTAGTGGGGCCCGGGTATGGCTACACCTTC
TRBV19	TRBJ1-1	once	TRBD1	CASSTRDSRPEAFF	TGTGCCAGTAGTACCCGGGACAGCCGACCTGAAGCTTTCTTT
TRBV5-1	TRBJ1-1	NA	NA	CASSPALVSNTEAFF	TGCGCCAGCAGCCCGGCTCTGGTTTCGAACACTGAAGCTTTCTTT
TRBV19	TRBJ1-5	NA	TRBD1	CASSPPLDRVNQPQHF	TGTGCCAGTAGTCCCCCCCTCGACAGGGTCAATCAGCCCCAGCATTTT
TRBV18	TRBJ1-5	NA	NA	CASSPQTGRDQPQHF	TGTGCCAGCTCACCACAAACAGGGAGGGATCAGCCCCAGCATTTT
TRBV2	TRBJ2-5	NA	TRBD1	CASSEADRGETQYF	TGTGCCAGCAGTGAAGCTGACAGGGGGGAGACCCAGTACTTC
TRBV6-1	TRBJ1-2	NA	TRBD1	CASKTGERMRGYTF	TGTGCCAGCAAGACAGGGGAGAGGATGCGCGGCTACACCTTC
TRBV9	TRBJ1-2	NA	TRBD1	CASSVGTGAGYGYTF	TGTGCCAGCAGCGTTGGGACAGGAGCGGGCTATGGCTACACCTTC
TRBV28	TRBJ1-3	NA	NA	CASSFGQPYSGNTIYF	TGTGCCAGCAGTTTCGGACAGCCGTACTCTGGAAACACCATATATTTT
TRBV2	TRBJ2-3	NA	NA	CASSAGLTDTQYF	TGTGCCAGCAGTGCGGGACTCACAGATACGCAGTATTTT
TRBV28	TRBJ1-5	once	TRBD1	CASSPGTGGRANQPQHF	TGTGCCAGCAGTCCCGGGACAGGGGGCAGAGCCAATCAGCCCCAGCATTTT
TRBV10-2	TRBJ1-3	NA	NA	CASSELRGVAGNTIYF	TGCGCCAGCAGTGAGCTCCGGGGGGTAGCTGGAAACACCATATATTTT
TRBV11-1	TRBJ2-7	NA	NA	CASSLGRGYEQYF	TGTGCCAGCAGCTTAGGCAGGGGCTACGAGCAGTACTTC
TRBV6-1	TRBJ1-3	NA	NA	CASTPLKSTGNTIYF	TGTGCCAGCACTCCTCTGAAGAGCACTGGAAACACCATATATTTT
TRBV15	TRBJ2-1	NA	TRBD2	CATSTYSGGAGEQFF	TGTGCCACCAGCACCTATAGCGGGGGGGCAGGTGAGCAGTTCTTC
TRBV7-9	TRBJ1-2	NA	NA	CASSPAGKGYTF	TGTGCCAGCAGCCCCGCAGGGAAAGGCTACACCTTC
TRBV5-1	TRBJ2-3	NA	TRBD2	CASSSEGLAVATDTQYF	TGCGCCAGCAGCTCGGAGGGACTAGCGGTCGCCACAGATACGCAGTATTTT
TRBV5-4	TRBJ2-5	NA	NA	CASSPPGGPQETQYF	TGTGCCAGCAGCCCCCCTGGGGGGCCTCAAGAGACCCAGTACTTC
TRBV6-6	TRBJ1-2	NA	TRBD1	CASSTYRGGYTF	TGTGCCAGCAGTACCTACAGGGGTGGCTACACCTTC
TRBV5-4	TRBJ2-3	NA	NA	CASSFVRRDTQYF	TGTGCCAGCAGCTTTGTGCGGAGAGATACGCAGTATTTT
TRBV5-1	TRBJ2-1	NA	NA	CASSLGLAYNEQFF	TGCGCCAGCAGCTTGGGACTAGCCTACAATGAGCAGTTCTTC
TRBV29-1	TRBJ2-1	NA	NA	CSVETSSYNEQFF	TGCAGCGTTGAGACGAGCTCCTACAATGAGCAGTTCTTC
TRBV15	TRBJ1-5	NA	NA	CATSREWGSDRPQHF	TGTGCCACCAGCAGAGAATGGGGGTCGGACCGGCCCCAGCATTTT